A selection of T cell receptor beta chains follows, all from one sample in a study of Ad26.COV2.S vaccination and SARS-CoV-2 variants. The repertoire was sequenced with immunoSEQ multiplex PCR; TCRdb's copy has only in-frame clones and lacks some. The table has hundreds of thousands of clones, approximately 88% seen once. Sample: peripheral blood, taken in a trial of Ad26.COV2.S vaccine versus placebo. The receptor set was obtained from a person between 18 and 65 years old who received the Ad26.COV2.S COVID-19 vaccine or a placebo. Both conserved end residues are part of each CDR3. A D gene is named only where the DNA matches it firmly. Clone size, where shown, is once, few, many, or a class for clones that have expanded.

TRBJ2-5,NA,TRBV11-3,NA,CASSLGQEGETQYF,TGTGCCAGCAGCTTAGGTCAGGAGGGGGAGACCCAGTACTTC
TRBJ2-5,NA,TRBV3-1/TRBV3-2,NA,CASSQGVTETQYF,TGTGCCAGCAGCCAAGGGGTGACAGAGACCCAGTACTTC
TRBJ1-5,NA,TRBV2,TRBD1,CASARGHNQPQHF,TGTGCCAGCGCCAGGGGGCACAATCAGCCCCAGCATTTT
TRBJ2-7,once,TRBV11-2,NA,CASSLDSAQSYEQYF,TGTGCCAGCAGCTTAGACAGCGCCCAGTCCTACGAGCAGTACTTC
TRBJ2-3,NA,TRBV11-3,NA,CASSPSWGDTQYF,TGTGCCAGCAGCCCTAGTTGGGGGGATACGCAGTATTTT
TRBJ2-7,NA,TRBV2,NA,CASSDSVGTEQYF,TGTGCCAGCAGTGACAGTGTAGGGACCGAGCAGTACTTC
TRBJ1-5,once,TRBV5-1,TRBD1,CASSWTGDSNQPQHF,TGCGCCAGCAGCTGGACAGGGGATAGCAATCAGCCCCAGCATTTT
TRBJ2-5,NA,TRBV2,NA,CASSEKRSGGETQYF,TGTGCCAGCAGTGAAAAACGGTCCGGTGGAGAGACCCAGTACTTC
TRBJ1-2,NA,TRBV10-3,TRBD1,CAITTGTEYGDGYTF,TGTGCCATCACTACCGGGACAGAATATGGAGATGGCTACACCTTC
TRBJ2-1,NA,TRBV5-1,NA,CASSLGGTVSSEQFF,TGCGCCAGCAGCTTGGGCGGGACGGTATCTAGTGAGCAGTTCTTC